A single sample gave rise to the 23 T cell receptor beta chains below, sequenced in a study of shared clonotypes between healthy human individuals. The assay was immunoSEQ multiplex PCR, and TCRdb's table has in-frame clones only and misses some. The table has about 2 million clones, roughly 94% seen once. Terminally differentiated effector memory CD45RA+ cells were excluded from the naive CD8 cells, which were CD45RO-negative and positively selected for CCR7. Material for sequencing was naive CD8+ T cells sorted from blood. The receptors here all came from a man aged 18 to 29 in good health.

With regard to this clone: This same CDR3 is encoded by further DNA sequences in the sample. J is TRBJ1-2 and V is TRBV27; the match to TRBD1 covers 10 bases. This CDR3 comprises 14 residues. CDR1 and CDR2 (germline): MNHEY, SMNVEV (reference sequence). V shed 1 base, J shed 8 bases, and the junction held 4 bases outside the gene matches. As DNA, the CDR3 is TGTGCCAGCAGTTTATATGGGACAGGGGAGGGCTACACCTTC. Translation gives CASSLYGTGEGYTF.

This sequence joins TRBV7-9 and TRBJ2-3; D is ambiguous. Germline V CDR1 and CDR2: SEHNR, FQNEAQ (reference sequence). V lost 3 bases, J lost 5 bases, and 6 bases lay in between. The CDR3 runs to 12 residues. CDR3 sequence reads: CASSFGLDTQYF. The CDR3 region has the DNA TGTGCCAGCAGCTTTGGTCTAGATACGCAGTATTTT.

The chain employs TRBV10-1 and TRBJ2-1; D call uncertain. The V and J ends lost 9 bases and 8 bases respectively, with 17 bases between them. Germline assignment: CDR1 WNHNN and CDR2 SYGVQD (reference sequence). The CDR3 extends over 13 amino acids. The CDR3 loop is CARELEHSHEQFF. DNA of the CDR3: TGCGCCAGAGAACTGGAACACTCCCATGAGCAGTTCTTC.

V and J are TRBV27 and TRBJ2-7; 10 nucleotides match TRBD2. V dropped 5 bases and J dropped 4; count of bases not matched to a gene: 11. This CDR3 is 16 amino acids long. Germline V CDR1 and CDR2: MNHEY, SMNVEV (reference sequence). The CDR3, as DNA: TGTGCCAGCAGTCTAGGGGTAGCGGGAGGAGGTTACGAGCAGTACTTC. Translated: CASSLGVAGGGYEQYF.

J is TRBJ1-1 and V is TRBV7-9, with D possibly being TRBD1 (5 bases). The CDR3 runs to 14 residues. V lost 4 bases, J lost 5 bases, and 14 bases lay in between. The V gene's germline CDR1 is SEHNR and CDR2 FQNEAQ (reference sequence). The CDR3 coding sequence is TGTGCCAGCAGCTGGGGGGGAGGTTCGACTGAAGCTTTCTTT. Amino acid sequence: CASSWGGGSTEAFF.

The chain joins TRBV7-9 to TRBJ2-5; unclear D gene. The CDR3 runs 14 residues. CDR1 and CDR2 from the germline V gene are SEHNR and FQNEAQ (reference sequence). V was cut by 7 bases and J by 4 bases, with 16 bases left in between. The CDR3 loop is CASTGWAEPETQYF. The CDR3 nucleotides read TGTGCCAGCACCGGGTGGGCGGAGCCAGAGACCCAGTACTTC.

The rearrangement uses TRBV28 and TRBJ2-1; 10 positions agree with TRBD1. CDR3 length: 15 residues. Germline values: CDR1 MDHEN, CDR2 SYDVKM. The V and J ends lost 3 bases and 8 bases, in that order; junction bases with no gene match: 7. The CDR3 protein is CASSLGWTGGHEQFF. DNA for the CDR3: TGTGCCAGCAGTTTGGGCTGGACAGGGGGGCATGAGCAGTTCTTC.

This chain connects TRBV4-1 to TRBJ2-5; D is tentatively TRBD1 or TRBD2 (5 bases each). From germline, CDR1 is MGHRA and CDR2 YSYEKL. The CDR3 loop spans 15 amino acids. Trimming left V 2 bases short and J 2 bases short, with 12 bases between. This CDR3 reads CASSQLGTEQETQYF. In DNA form, the CDR3 reads TGCGCCAGCAGCCAATTAGGGACGGAACAAGAGACCCAGTACTTC.

V gene TRBV30 combines with J gene TRBJ1-4; D perhaps matches TRBD1 (5 bases). Per the germline V gene, CDR1 is GTSNPN and CDR2 is SVGIG (reference sequence). Trimming stripped 1 base from V and 7 bases from J, with 13 bases between. The CDR3 extends over 14 amino acids. The CDR3 protein is CAWSEWGDREKLFF. CDR3 coding DNA: TGTGCCTGGAGTGAATGGGGCGACCGTGAAAAACTGTTTTTT. Filled out from reference TRBV30 and TRBJ1-4, the complete variable domain reads SQTIHQWPATLVQPVGSPLSLECTVEGTSNPNLYWYRQAAGRGLQLLFYSVGIGQISSEVPQNLSASRPQDRQFILSSKKLLLSDSGFYLCAWSEWGDREKLFFGSGTQLSVL.

This clone was recorded only once. The same CDR3 can be traced to other DNA sequences in this sample. The rearrangement links TRBV11-2 to TRBJ2-1, with D possibly TRBD2 on 6 matching bases. Trimming removed 0 bases from V and 1 base from J, with 10 bases in between. CDR3 length: 16 residues. The germline V gene has CDR1 SGHAT and CDR2 FQNNGV. CDR3 protein: CASSLEGGSSYNEQFF. The CDR3, as DNA: TGTGCCAGCAGCTTAGAGGGGGGAAGTTCCTACAATGAGCAGTTCTTC. The whole variable domain, filled in from reference TRBV11-2 and TRBJ2-1, reads EAGVAQSPRYKIIEKRQSVAFWCNPISGHATLYWYQQILGQGPKLLIQFQNNGVVDDSQLPKDRFSAERLKGVDSTLKIQPAKLEDSAVYLCASSLEGGSSYNEQFFGPGTRLTVL.

The rearrangement links TRBV29-1 to TRBJ2-1; D not certain. The germline V gene encodes CDR1 SQVTM and CDR2 ANQGSEA. The CDR3 consists of 13 residues. The V end was cut by 5 bases, the J end by 2 bases, with 10 bases between. The CDR3 spells CSVLSDPYNEQFF. CDR3 coding DNA: TGCAGCGTTTTGTCGGATCCCTACAATGAGCAGTTCTTC.

The chain employs TRBV7-9 and TRBJ1-5; the match to TRBD1 covers 8 bases. The length of the CDR3 is 15 residues. The trim removed 5 bases at V and 1 base at J, leaving 4 bases unmatched. The V gene's germline CDR1 is SEHNR and CDR2 FQNEAQ (reference sequence). The CDR3 DNA is TGTGCCAGCAGCCGGACAGGGAGCAGCAATCAGCCCCAGCATTTT. Amino acid sequence: CASSRTGSSNQPQHF.

Details on this clone: Other nucleotide sequences from this sample produce the same CDR3. This chain joins TRBV5-1 and TRBJ2-7; tentatively, D is TRBD1 (5 bases). V was trimmed by 0 bases and J by 2 bases, leaving 9 bases between them. This CDR3 spans 14 amino acids. CDR1 SGHRS and CDR2 YFSETQ come from the germline V gene. CDR3 sequence: CASSLEGRTYEQYF. The CDR3 DNA follows: TGCGCCAGCAGCTTGGAGGGGCGGACCTACGAGCAGTACTTC.

The chain couples TRBV7-8 to TRBJ1-2; D perhaps matches TRBD1 (6 bases). V lost 6 bases and J 4 bases, leaving 18 bases between the germline ends. The CDR3 runs 15 residues. From germline, CDR1 is SGHVS and CDR2 FQNEAQ. The CDR3 is CASSYEVGGGYGYTF. In nucleotides, the CDR3 is TGTGCCAGCAGTTACGAGGTGGGAGGGGGCTATGGCTACACCTTC. The whole variable domain, filled in from reference TRBV7-8 and TRBJ1-2, reads GAGVSQSPRYKVAKRGQDVALRCDPISGHVSLFWYQQALGQGPEFLTYFQNEAQLDKSGLPSDRFFAERPEGSVSTLKIQRTQQEDSAVYLCASSYEVGGGYGYTFGSGTRLTVV.

Here the CDR3 reads CAIGLGPGGEQYF. The CDR3 DNA is TGTGCCATCGGGCTTGGCCCCGGGGGTGAGCAGTACTTC. The chain combines TRBV10-3 with TRBJ2-7, with D maybe TRBD2 (6 bases). This CDR3 is built from 13 residues. The V end was cut by 8 bases, the J end by 7 bases, with 18 bases between. The germline gives CDR1 ENHRY, CDR2 SYGVKD.

This chain links TRBV9 with TRBJ2-3; TRBD2 is a possible D gene (5 bases). Trimming pared 0 bases from V and 0 bases from J, leaving 14 bases between. Germline V gene lookup returns CDR1 SGDLS and CDR2 YYNGEE. The length of the CDR3 is 17 residues. The CDR3 DNA reads TGTGCCAGCAGCGTAGACTACGGGGTGAGAAGCACAGATACGCAGTATTTT. This codes for CASSVDYGVRSTDTQYF. Complete variable domain (other parts from reference TRBV9 and TRBJ2-3): DSGVTQTPKHLITATGQRVTLRCSPRSGDLSVYWYQQSLDQGLQFLIQYYNGEERAKGNILERFSAQQFPDLHSELNLSSLELGDSALYFCASSVDYGVRSTDTQYFGPGTRLTVL.

Comment on this clone: This specimen includes other DNA sequences encoding the same CDR3. The rearrangement uses TRBV9 and TRBJ2-1, with TRBD2 as a possible D gene (7 bases). Between the trimmed V and J ends, which lost 2 bases and 6 bases, there was a span of 9 bases. The CDR3 has 13 amino acids. Looked up from germline, CDR1 is SGDLS and CDR2 is YYNGEE. This chain's CDR3 is CASSVGGGNEQFF. CDR3 DNA sequence: TGTGCCAGCAGCGTGGGAGGGGGCAATGAGCAGTTCTTC.

The rearrangement links TRBV6-5 to TRBJ2-4, with D unclear. Germline loops: CDR1 MNHEY, CDR2 SVGAGI. V lost 2 bases, J lost 2 bases, and 4 bases lay in between. This CDR3 is 13 amino acids long. The CDR3 loop is CASSYGPKNIQYF. CDR3 nucleotides: TGTGCCAGCAGTTACGGACCCAAAAACATTCAGTACTTC.

The chain employs TRBV5-4 and TRBJ1-2, with TRBD1 matching 7 bases. The CDR3 is made up of 14 amino acids. V lost 6 bases and J lost 4; bases outside the gene matches: 9. Germline CDR1 SGHNT, CDR2 YYREEE (reference sequence). In nucleotides, the CDR3 is TGTGCCAGCACCATGACAGGGTGGGGCTATGGCTACACCTTC. Its translation is CASTMTGWGYGYTF. Full variable domain (remainder filled in from reference TRBV5-4 and TRBJ1-2): ETGVTQSPTHLIKTRGQQVTLRCSSQSGHNTVSWYQQALGQGPQFIFQYYREEENGRGNFPPRFSGLQFPNYSSELNVNALELDDSALYLCASTMTGWGYGYTFGSGTRLTVV.

The chain couples TRBV29-1 to TRBJ2-1, with no clear D. Trimming took 5 bases from V and 8 from J, leaving 13 bases between them. Germline CDR1 and CDR2: SQVTM and ANQGSEA. There are 12 residues in the CDR3. CDR3 bases: TGCAGCGTTCAGATCGCCTGGGATGAGCAGTTCTTC. Its translation: CSVQIAWDEQFF.

The genes are TRBV18 and TRBJ1-6; D is possibly TRBD1 (6 bases). With 3 bases removed from V and 2 bases from J, the gap between germline ends came to 8 bases. This CDR3 has 15 residues. Germline V gene sequence: CDR1 KGHSH, CDR2 LQKENI. The DNA of the CDR3 is TGTGCCAGCTCACCGGGGGGCGCCTATAATTCACCCCTCCACTTT. This codes for CASSPGGAYNSPLHF.

The rearrangement links TRBV10-3 to TRBJ1-1; 12 bases map to TRBD1. Trimming removed 2 bases from V and 8 bases from J; junction bases left unmatched: 3. The germline V gene encodes CDR1 ENHRY and CDR2 SYGVKD. The CDR3 loop spans 14 amino acids. The CDR3 protein is CAISEGTGGIEAFF. CDR3 DNA: TGTGCCATCAGTGAGGGGACAGGGGGCATCGAAGCTTTCTTT.

V usage is TRBV23-1 and J usage is TRBJ2-7; a possible D gene is TRBD2 (6 bases). Being an ORF, TRBV23-1 has a function that is uncertain. V was cut by 0 bases and J by 6 bases, with 15 bases left in between. The CDR3 contains 15 residues. The CDR3 is CASSQSGGIPSEQYF. As DNA, the CDR3 is TGCGCCAGCAGTCAATCAGGAGGGATCCCTTCCGAGCAGTACTTC.